The 7 T cell receptor beta chains in this list originate from one sample, sequenced in a study of blood T cell repertoires in COVID-19 (dated by TCRdb to 2018 to 2021). Libraries came from the immunoSEQ multiplex PCR assay. In its TCRdb copy, this immuneACCESS table keeps in-frame sequences only and misses some clones. Where compared with another copy, unresolved V genes explain less than half of these, and the others have no known cause. This sample gives about 100,000 clones in total; approximately 80% of them show up just once. In total, the top ten clones hold approximately 27% of the sample. The specimen sequenced was peripheral blood. These TCRs come from a man in his 60s with acute or convalescent COVID-19.

This rearrangement joins TRBV5-1 to TRBJ1-5; maybe TRBD1 (6 bases). Germline loops: CDR1 SGHRS, CDR2 YFSETQ. With 4 bases removed from V and 1 base from J, the gap between germline ends came to 9 bases. CDR3 length: 14 residues. Here the CDR3 reads CASSPQGSNQPQHF. As DNA, the CDR3 is TGCGCCAGCAGCCCCCAGGGGAGCAATCAGCCCCAGCATTTT.

V usage is TRBV6-1 and J usage is TRBJ2-2; TRBD2 agrees at 10 bases. The CDR3 extends over 16 amino acids. Germline trimming cut 3 bases from V and 7 bases from J; bases unmatched to any gene: 8. CDR1 and CDR2 from the germline V gene are MNHNS and SASEGT. The CDR3 sequence: CASSEILAGTGGELFF. The CDR3 region has the DNA TGTGCCAGCAGTGAGATACTAGCGGGAACCGGCGGGGAGCTGTTTTTT.

The chain links TRBV18 to TRBJ1-1, with D possibly being TRBD1 (6 bases). The V and J ends lost 0 bases and 8 bases respectively, with 10 bases between them. The CDR3 has 13 amino acids. The V gene's germline CDR1 is KGHSH and CDR2 LQKENI. The CDR3 here is CASSPPNRAEAFF. CDR3 sequence (DNA): TGTGCCAGCTCACCACCGAACAGGGCGGAAGCTTTCTTT.

This chain connects TRBV4-1 to TRBJ1-3, with TRBD1 matching 7 bases. CDR1 is MGHRA and CDR2 is YSYEKL in the germline V gene. The CDR3 contains 17 residues. Trimming removed 3 bases from V and 0 bases from J; junction bases left unmatched: 8. In DNA form, the CDR3 reads TGCGCCAGCAGCCACCTCCCGGGACAGCTCTCTGGAAACACCATATATTTT. It is translated as CASSHLPGQLSGNTIYF.

This clone was recorded once. The J gene is TRBJ1-1, the V gene TRBV7-9, with unresolved D. Trimming left V 1 base short and J 1 base short, with 7 bases between. The length of the CDR3 is 14 residues. The germline V gene encodes CDR1 SEHNR and CDR2 FQNEAQ (reference sequence). Here the CDR3 DNA reads TGTGCCAGCAGCTTAGGGTACGGGAACACTGAAGCTTTCTTT. Translation: CASSLGYGNTEAFF.

The V and J genes are TRBV2 and TRBJ2-5, with TRBD2 identical over 9 bases. With V trimmed by 1 base and J by 9 bases, 6 bases remained unmatched. The germline V gene encodes CDR1 SNHLY and CDR2 FYNNEI. The CDR3 length is 14 residues. CDR3 in DNA: TGTGCCAGCAGTGAAGGTAGCGGGAGTAGCTCCCAGTACTTC. Protein product: CASSEGSGSSSQYF.

V gene TRBV28 combines with J gene TRBJ1-6; a weak D match, TRBD1 (6 bases). This CDR3 contains 14 residues. Germline lookup yields CDR1 MDHEN and CDR2 SYDVKM. V lost 6 bases and J 5 bases, leaving 11 bases between the germline ends. CDR3 DNA sequence: TGTGCCAGCAGCAGGACAGCCAATAATTCACCCCTCCACTTT. Translation: CASSRTANNSPLHF.